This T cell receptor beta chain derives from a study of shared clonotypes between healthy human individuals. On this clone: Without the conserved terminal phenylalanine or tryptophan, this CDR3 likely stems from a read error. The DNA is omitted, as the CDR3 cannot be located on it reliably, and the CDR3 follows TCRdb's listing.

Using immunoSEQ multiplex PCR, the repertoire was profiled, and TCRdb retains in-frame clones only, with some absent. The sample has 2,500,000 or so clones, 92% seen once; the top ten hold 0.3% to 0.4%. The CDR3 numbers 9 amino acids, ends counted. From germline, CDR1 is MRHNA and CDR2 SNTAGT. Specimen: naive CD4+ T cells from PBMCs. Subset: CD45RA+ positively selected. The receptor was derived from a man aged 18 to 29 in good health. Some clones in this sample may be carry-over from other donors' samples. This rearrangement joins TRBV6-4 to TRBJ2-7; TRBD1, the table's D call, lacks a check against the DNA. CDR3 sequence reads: CASSDFGAP.